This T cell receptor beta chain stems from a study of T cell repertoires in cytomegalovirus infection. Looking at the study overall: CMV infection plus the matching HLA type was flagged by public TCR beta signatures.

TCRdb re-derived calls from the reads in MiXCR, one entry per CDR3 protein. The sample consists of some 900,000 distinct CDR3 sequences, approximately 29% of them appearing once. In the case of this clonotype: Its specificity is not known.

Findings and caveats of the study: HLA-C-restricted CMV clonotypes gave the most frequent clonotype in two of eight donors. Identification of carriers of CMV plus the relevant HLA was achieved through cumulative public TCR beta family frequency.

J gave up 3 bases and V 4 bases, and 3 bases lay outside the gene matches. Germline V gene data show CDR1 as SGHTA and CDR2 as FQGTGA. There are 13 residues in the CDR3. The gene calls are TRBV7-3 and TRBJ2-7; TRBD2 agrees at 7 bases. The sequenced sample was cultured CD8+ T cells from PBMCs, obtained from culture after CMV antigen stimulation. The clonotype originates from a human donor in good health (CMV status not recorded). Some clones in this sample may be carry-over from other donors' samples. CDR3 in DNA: TGTGCCAGCAGCTCAACGGGGGGCTACGAGCAGTACGTC. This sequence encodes CASSSTGGYEQYV.